This T cell receptor beta chain stems from a study of T cells in Graves' hyperthyroidism and ophthalmopathy. Amplification targeted TCR beta CDR3 regions from RNA transcripts. HTBI primers drove first-round RT-PCR of the TCR CDR3. TCRdb re-analysed the multiplex PCR reads in MiXCR, keeping a single row per CDR3 protein. This sample has more than 350,000 distinct CDR3 sequences, with roughly 15% found just once. V lost 4 bases, J lost 13 bases, and 8 bases stayed unmatched. This CDR3 is built from 11 residues. Germline V gives CDR1 DFQATT, CDR2 SNEGSKA (reference sequence). In its sample, this clonotype was seen many times.

The sequenced sample was blood. The chain joins TRBV20-1 to TRBJ2-3, with 7 bases matching TRBD2. This sequence originates from a woman aged 60-75 years with Graves' ophthalmopathy. For the CDR3, the DNA is TGCAGTGCTAAAGAATTGGGGAGGGAGTATTTT. Protein product: CSAKELGREYF.